The 20 T cell receptor beta chains presented below share a single source sample, sequenced in a study of OX40 agonist ivuxolimab in advanced cancers. Generated by immunoSEQ multiplex PCR, the TCRdb table keeps only in-frame clones and is missing some. The sample shows around 95,000 clones, roughly 90% of them seen only once. This sample comprised CD4+ or CD8+ T cells sorted from blood, obtained in a trial of the OX40 agonist ivuxolimab. The receptors come from an adult with an advanced solid tumor such as melanoma, head and neck, liver or kidney cancer.

This clone was seen only a few times. This CDR3 reads CASSGGEQYF. The CDR3 DNA is TGTGCCAGCAGCGGGGGCGAGCAGTACTTC. The chain joins TRBV11-2 to TRBJ2-7, with D perhaps being TRBD1 or TRBD2 (5 bases each). V was clipped by 5 bases and J by 6 bases, with 5 bases between them. Germline CDR1 is SGHAT and CDR2 is FQNNGV. The CDR3 spans 10 residues.

The rearrangement joins TRBV9 to TRBJ2-2; 8 nucleotides agree with TRBD2. Germline V gives CDR1 SGDLS, CDR2 YYNGEE. CDR3 length: 15 amino acids. J gave up 6 bases and V 2 bases, and 6 bases lay outside the gene matches. CDR3 DNA: TGTGCCAGCAGCGTCCAAGCGGGAGTGGCCGGGGAGCTGTTTTTT. Translating it yields CASSVQAGVAGELFF.

V and J are TRBV27 and TRBJ2-2; D is undetermined. The V end lost 3 bases, the J end lost 0 bases, and 17 bases lay between the germline ends. Germline V gene lookup returns CDR1 MNHEY and CDR2 SMNVEV (reference sequence). CDR3 length: 18 residues. CDR3 amino acids: CASSFIRLGGSNTGELFF. CDR3 bases: TGTGCCAGCAGTTTCATCCGGCTGGGCGGATCGAACACCGGGGAGCTGTTTTTT.

The chain joins TRBV15 to TRBJ2-2; D is undetermined. Trimming left V 7 bases short and J 8 bases short, with 14 bases between. Germline CDR1 and CDR2: LNHNV and YYDKDF (reference sequence). CDR3 length equals 13 residues. CDR3 protein: CATTYRGVGELFF. The CDR3 nucleotides read TGTGCCACCACCTACCGTGGGGTAGGGGAGCTGTTTTTT.

This clone was seen only once. This CDR3 is also generated by other DNA sequences in the sample. This chain connects TRBV5-1 to TRBJ2-5; perhaps D is TRBD1 or TRBD2 (6 bases each). V was shortened by 1 base and J by 4 bases, with 8 bases between the two germline ends. The germline V gene has CDR1 SGHRS and CDR2 YFSETQ. CDR3 length: 13 residues. CDR3 bases: TGCGCCAGCAGCTTGTGGGGGGCAGAGACCCAGTACTTC. It is translated as CASSLWGAETQYF.

The rearrangement uses TRBV6-1 and TRBJ1-4; D is ambiguous. CDR1 MNHNS and CDR2 SASEGT come from the germline V gene. V gave up 4 bases and J gave up 7 bases, with 16 bases separating them. This CDR3 has 15 amino acids. CDR3 nucleotide sequence: TGTGCCAGCAGTGTGTCCAGCGGAGCTGGTGAAAAACTGTTTTTT. Residues: CASSVSSGAGEKLFF.

This clone was recorded once. The chain combines TRBV6-4 with TRBJ2-2; TRBD2 agrees at 9 bases. The germline V gene has CDR1 MRHNA and CDR2 SNTAGT. With 10 bases clipped from V and 5 bases from J, the junction kept 14 bases outside the gene matches. This CDR3 has 16 residues. The CDR3 here is CATLAGAKASTGELFF. The CDR3 DNA follows: TGTGCCACCTTAGCGGGAGCGAAAGCGTCAACCGGGGAGCTGTTTTTT.

The V call is TRBV7-9, the J call TRBJ1-5; D unresolved. Per the germline V gene, CDR1 is SEHNR and CDR2 is FQNEAQ (reference sequence). The CDR3 sequence is 17 residues long. V was clipped by 1 base and J by 6 bases, with 19 bases between them. The CDR3 region has the DNA TGTGCCAGCAGCTTAGTCGGGTTCGGTAGTCAGGCTCAGCCCCAGCATTTT. Encoded protein: CASSLVGFGSQAQPQHF.

This chain joins TRBV5-4 and TRBJ1-6; D is unclear. The V end was cut by 0 bases, the J end by 8 bases, with 9 bases between. Germline CDR1 reads SGHNT; CDR2 reads YYREEE (reference sequence). This CDR3 is built from 14 residues. The CDR3 coding sequence is TGTGCCAGCAGCTTGGGGTTGGGAGATTCACCCCTCCACTTT. It encodes CASSLGLGDSPLHF.

The chain uses TRBV6-1 and TRBJ2-3; no definite D call. V lost 3 bases and J lost 10, with 14 bases in between. Germline V gene data show CDR1 as MNHNS and CDR2 as SASEGT. CDR3 length: 13 amino acids. CDR3 region: CASSDLGGGSQYF. The CDR3 nucleotides are TGTGCCAGCAGTGATTTGGGTGGTGGGTCGCAGTATTTT.

The gene calls are TRBV6-1 and TRBJ2-7; no reliable D call. This CDR3 has 12 amino acids. V gave up 6 bases and J gave up 2 bases, with 8 bases separating them. Germline V gene data show CDR1 as MNHNS and CDR2 as SASEGT. The CDR3 nucleotides read TGTGCCAGCAGAGGGATCGCCTACGAGCAGTACTTC. Amino acid sequence: CASRGIAYEQYF.

The rearrangement links TRBV14 to TRBJ1-1; perhaps TRBD1 as D (5 bases). Germline-derived CDR1 and CDR2 are SGHDN and FVKESK. This CDR3 spans 15 amino acids. The V and J ends lost 0 bases and 3 bases respectively, with 11 bases between them. In nucleotides, the CDR3 is TGTGCCAGCAGCCAAGATAAGGGGCCTTACACTGAAGCTTTCTTT. Its protein product is CASSQDKGPYTEAFF.

Turning to this clone: This same CDR3 is encoded by further DNA sequences in the sample. CDR3 protein: CASSFGRGNEKLFF. CDR3 DNA: TGCGCCAGCAGCTTTGGTAGGGGGAATGAAAAACTGTTTTTT. The genes are TRBV5-1 and TRBJ1-4; perhaps TRBD1 as D (6 bases). Per germline, CDR1 SGHRS and CDR2 YFSETQ. Between the trimmed V and J ends, which lost 2 bases and 5 bases, there was a span of 10 bases. This CDR3 has 14 amino acids.

The V call is TRBV6-6, the J call TRBJ2-3; 7 bases map to TRBD2. Germline trimming cut 1 base from V and 2 bases from J; bases unmatched to any gene: 3. From germline, CDR1 is MNHNY and CDR2 SVGAGI (reference sequence). This CDR3 spans 15 amino acids. CDR3 region: CASSYLGGATDTQYF. In nucleotides, the CDR3 is TGTGCCAGCAGTTACTTGGGAGGGGCCACAGATACGCAGTATTTT.

J is TRBJ2-7 and V is TRBV6-5, with 10 bases aligning to TRBD1. CDR3 size: 16 residues. V gave up 0 bases and J gave up 3 bases; unmatched junction bases: 5. Germline V gene data show CDR1 as MNHEY and CDR2 as SVGAGI. CDR3: CASSYSGTGDYYEQYF. The CDR3, as DNA: TGTGCCAGCAGTTACTCCGGGACAGGGGACTACTACGAGCAGTACTTC.

The chain combines TRBV2 with TRBJ1-5; D is possibly TRBD1 (5 bases). Trimming took off 4 bases at V and 2 bases at J, with 15 bases between the two ends. This CDR3 has 16 residues. In germline, CDR1 is SNHLY, CDR2 FYNNEI. CDR3 sequence: CASSVGALGGNQPQHF. The CDR3 nucleotides read TGTGCCAGCAGTGTTGGGGCCTTGGGCGGCAATCAGCCCCAGCATTTT.

The J gene is TRBJ2-5, the V gene TRBV6-1, with D maybe TRBD1 (6 bases). The CDR3 has 15 residues. Germline V CDR1 and CDR2: MNHNS, SASEGT. The V end lost 2 bases, the J end lost 4 bases, and 14 bases lay between the germline ends. CDR3: CASSENTGFRETQYF. CDR3 nucleotides: TGTGCCAGCAGTGAAAACACAGGGTTTCGAGAGACCCAGTACTTC.

The gene calls are TRBV14 and TRBJ2-6; no clear D gene. This CDR3 comprises 15 residues. V lost 1 base and J 3 bases, leaving 7 bases between the germline ends. Germline V lookup: CDR1 SGHDN, CDR2 FVKESK. CDR3 coding DNA: TGTGCCAGCAGCCAAGGGGGATATGGGGCCAACGTCCTGACTTTC. This sequence encodes CASSQGGYGANVLTF.

J is TRBJ2-1 and V is TRBV4-2; D unclear. With 1 base removed from V and 9 bases from J, the gap between germline ends came to 7 bases. CDR3 size: 12 residues. Per germline, CDR1 LGHNA and CDR2 YNFKEQ. The chain's CDR3 is CASSQVAGEQFF. The CDR3 bases are TGTGCCAGCAGCCAAGTAGCTGGTGAGCAGTTCTTC.

Remarks on this clone: The sample holds other DNA sequences that translate to the same CDR3. This chain links TRBV20-1 with TRBJ1-4; D not resolved. V gave up 1 base and J gave up 8 bases, with 5 bases separating them. Looked up from germline, CDR1 is DFQATT and CDR2 is SNEGSKA (reference sequence). The CDR3 contains 11 residues. The CDR3 sequence: CSARVGEKLFF. The CDR3 coding sequence is TGCAGTGCTAGAGTCGGAGAAAAACTGTTTTTT.